The subject of this entry is one T cell receptor (beta chain). The antigen this receptor binds is unknown. No base quality values were provided; no much bigger clone lies one nucleotide off. The method was 5' RACE. A second PCR of roughly 6 to 11 cycles was run with a J-beta primer mix and a sample-barcoded 5' primer. Each TCR beta cDNA molecule received a unique molecular identifier from a template-switch 5' adaptor carrying 12 random nucleotides. Each sample yielded at least 2.5 million CDR3-containing paired-end reads. The Mint cDNA synthesis kit, primed by a TRBC-specific oligonucleotide, was used to synthesize first-strand cDNA from all RNA. All cDNA was treated with uracil-DNA glycosylase and then went through a first 18-cycle PCR with the universal primers M1SS and BC2_uni_R. The paper's data handling went like this. For normalization, 1 million high-quality reads were randomly selected from each sample, with every read carrying a distinct molecular identifier. Instead of being binned into consensus sequences, reads with shared molecular identifiers were discarded. MiTCR, with a Q25 quality threshold and the strictest error-elimination algorithm, was used for CDR3 identification, clonotype clustering and error correction. Lower-bound total TCR beta diversity was estimated with a nonparametric unseen species model using Euler transformation. TCRdb itself trimmed the public reads at Q25 with fastp, ran MiXCR and retained productive beta chains. Each CDR3 protein appears once, grouped with its most common genes and DNA. The V and J calls come from TCRdb's annotation, not from the publication. A total of around 2 million distinct CDR3 sequences appear in this sample, 35% to 50% of them only once. Of the sample, about 23% falls within the top ten clones.

The sample comes from a study of blood T cells in healthy people across ages (dated by TCRdb to the mid-2010s). Notes on the research overall: In model experiments, roughly one uniquely barcoded TCR beta cDNA molecule per two T cells was captured by template switching. To track age-related changes in TCR beta repertoire diversity, the study relied on deep sequencing normalized with unique cDNA molecular identifiers. Donors were grouped into four age groups: young (average approximately 16 years), middle-aged (around 39), aged (62) and long-lived (over 80). To avoid experimental bias, donors of different ages were distributed randomly across sequencing lanes. The study analyzed two additional independent replicas of 1 million unique cDNA reads from the same blood draw for two donors, one aged 18 to 29 and one aged 80 or older. Overall study outcomes, separate from this receptor: A strong correlation was found between observed TCR beta diversity and the percentage of naive T cells measured by flow cytometry. Because the CMV infection status of the donors was unknown, age-related changes in expanded clonotypes may potentially have been confounded. Conclusive comparison of naive and antigen-experienced compartments was prevented by the profiling of bulk unsorted PBMCs. The long-lived group showed more naive CD4+ T cells, fewer expanded clones and increased TCR diversity than the aged group, suggesting age selection. Observed TCR beta diversity per million T cells fell roughly linearly with age, and a significant reduction was already apparent by age around 44. Estimates of total diversity based on one million sequenced T cells were regarded as lower bounds and as underestimates.

Donors were 30 to 45 systemically healthy Caucasian individuals from Russia aged roughly 6 to 95 years. Each donor gave approximately 9.4 milliliters of peripheral blood, drawn into EDTA-treated Vacutainer tubes. Ficoll-Paque density-gradient centrifugation was used to isolate PBMCs, with at least 6.5 million per sample. Total RNA, at least 6 micrograms per sample, was extracted from PBMCs with Trizol reagent. The percentages of naive CD45RAhigh/CD27high T cells were determined by flow cytometry on a PBMC aliquot from every donor. For CDR1 and CDR2, the germline V gene lists SGHVS and FNYEAQ. Measured from the cysteine to the phenylalanine, the CDR3 is 18 residues long. CDR3 DNA only is kept here, 54 bases in frame from base 1. V ends up 4 bases short and J 3 bases short, with an unmatched junction base count of 16.

The clonotype was recovered from a human donor in good health. In this chain, TRBV7-6 is recombined with TRBJ1-2; 8 central nucleotides agree with TRBD1. The material sequenced was blood. For the CDR3, the sequence is CASSSYQGAGRVDYGYTF. The sequenced DNA is TGTGCCAGCAGCTCGTACCAGGGGGCCGGGAGGGTGGACTATGGCTACACCTTC.